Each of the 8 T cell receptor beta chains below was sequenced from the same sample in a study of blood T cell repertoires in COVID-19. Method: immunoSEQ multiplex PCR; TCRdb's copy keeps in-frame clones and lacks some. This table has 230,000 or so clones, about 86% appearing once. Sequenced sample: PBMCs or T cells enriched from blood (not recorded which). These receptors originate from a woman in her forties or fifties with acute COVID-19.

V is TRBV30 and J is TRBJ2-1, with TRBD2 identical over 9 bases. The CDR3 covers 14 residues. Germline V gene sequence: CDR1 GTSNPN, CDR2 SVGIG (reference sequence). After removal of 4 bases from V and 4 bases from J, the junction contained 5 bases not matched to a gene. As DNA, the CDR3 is TGTGCCTGGACAGGACTAGCGATTTACAATGAGCAGTTCTTC. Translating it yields CAWTGLAIYNEQFF.

CDR3 DNA: TGTGCCAGCAGCTCCGGGAGGGCAGAGACCCAGTACTTC. Its translation: CASSSGRAETQYF. This chain connects TRBV7-7 to TRBJ2-5, with TRBD2 matching 8 bases. Germline values: CDR1 SSHAT, CDR2 FNYEAQ (reference sequence). The CDR3 covers 13 residues. V lost 4 bases and J lost 4; bases outside the gene matches: 2.

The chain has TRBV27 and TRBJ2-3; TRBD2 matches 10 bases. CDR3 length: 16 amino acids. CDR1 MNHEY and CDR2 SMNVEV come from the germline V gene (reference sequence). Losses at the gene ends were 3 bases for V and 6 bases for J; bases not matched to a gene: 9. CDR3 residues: CASSFTVAGGNDTQYF. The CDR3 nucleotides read TGTGCCAGCAGTTTTACGGTAGCGGGAGGTAACGATACGCAGTATTTT.

The CDR3 coding sequence is TGTGCCAGCAGCTTGGGACTAGCGGGTTCCTACGAGCAGTACTTC. Amino acids: CASSLGLAGSYEQYF. The chain combines TRBV5-4 with TRBJ2-7; 10 positions match TRBD2. Germline V gene lookup returns CDR1 SGHNT and CDR2 YYREEE (reference sequence). The CDR3 runs 15 residues. With V trimmed by 0 bases and J by 1 base, 1 base remained unmatched.

CDR3 protein: CASSPQAGSRDTQYF. The CDR3 DNA reads TGTGCCAGCAGCCCGCAAGCGGGGTCACGAGATACGCAGTATTTT. This rearrangement joins TRBV7-3 to TRBJ2-3, with 7 bases fitting TRBD2. This CDR3 has 15 residues. V lost 5 bases and J lost 5; bases outside the gene matches: 10. The germline V gene encodes CDR1 SGHTA and CDR2 FQGTGA.

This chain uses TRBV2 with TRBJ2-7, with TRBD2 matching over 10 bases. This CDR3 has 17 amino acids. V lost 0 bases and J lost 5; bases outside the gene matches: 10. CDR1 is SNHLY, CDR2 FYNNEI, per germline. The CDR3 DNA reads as TGTGCCAGCAGTGAAGCGCTTCATACTAGCGGGGTTAACGAGCAGTACTTC. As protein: CASSEALHTSGVNEQYF.

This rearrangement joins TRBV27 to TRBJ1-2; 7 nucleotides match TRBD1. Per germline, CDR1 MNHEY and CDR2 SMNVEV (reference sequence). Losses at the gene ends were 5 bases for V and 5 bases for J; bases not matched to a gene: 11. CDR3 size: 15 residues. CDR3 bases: TGTGCCAGCAGTCCCCATATCCAGGGGGAGTATGGCTACACCTTC. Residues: CASSPHIQGEYGYTF.

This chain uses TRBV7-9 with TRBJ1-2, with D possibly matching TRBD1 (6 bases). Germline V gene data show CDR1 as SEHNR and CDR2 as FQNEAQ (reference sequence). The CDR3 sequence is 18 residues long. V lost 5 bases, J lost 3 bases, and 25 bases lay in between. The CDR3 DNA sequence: TGTGCCAGCAGCCAATCTGGTGGACTCAGACAGGTTGACTATGGCTACACCTTC. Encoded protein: CASSQSGGLRQVDYGYTF.